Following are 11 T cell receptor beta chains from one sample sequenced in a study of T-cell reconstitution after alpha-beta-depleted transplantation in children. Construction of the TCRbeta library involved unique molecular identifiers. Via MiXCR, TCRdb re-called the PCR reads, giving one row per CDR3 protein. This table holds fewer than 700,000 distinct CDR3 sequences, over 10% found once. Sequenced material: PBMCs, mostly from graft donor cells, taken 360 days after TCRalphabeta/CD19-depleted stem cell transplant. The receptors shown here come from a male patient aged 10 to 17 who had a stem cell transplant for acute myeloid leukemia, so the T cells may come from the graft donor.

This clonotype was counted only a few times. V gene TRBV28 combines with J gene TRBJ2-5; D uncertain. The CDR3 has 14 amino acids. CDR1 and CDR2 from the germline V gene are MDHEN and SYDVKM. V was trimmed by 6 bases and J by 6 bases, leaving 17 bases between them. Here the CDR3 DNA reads TGTGCCAGCAGCTCCGGATACCATGGAAAGACCCAGTACTTC. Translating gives CASSSGYHGKTQYF.

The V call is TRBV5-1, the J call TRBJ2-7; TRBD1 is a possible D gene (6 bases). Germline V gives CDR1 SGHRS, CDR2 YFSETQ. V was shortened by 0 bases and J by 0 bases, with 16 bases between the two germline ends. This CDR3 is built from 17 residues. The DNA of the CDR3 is TGCGCCAGCAGCTTGGGGCCATCGGGACAAAGCTCCTACGAGCAGTACTTC. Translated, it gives CASSLGPSGQSSYEQYF. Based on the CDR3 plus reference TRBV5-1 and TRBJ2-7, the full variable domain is KAGVTQTPRYLIKTRGQQVTLSCSPISGHRSVSWYQQTPGQGLQFLFEYFSETQRNKGNFPGRFSGRQFSNSRSEMNVSTLELGDSALYLCASSLGPSGQSSYEQYFGPGTRLTVT.

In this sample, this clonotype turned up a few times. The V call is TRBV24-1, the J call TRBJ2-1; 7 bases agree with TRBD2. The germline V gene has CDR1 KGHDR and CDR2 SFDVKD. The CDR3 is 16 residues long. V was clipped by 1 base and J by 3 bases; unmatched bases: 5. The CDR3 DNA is TGTGCCACCAGTGATTTAATAGGCGGGGGCTACAATGAGCAGTTCTTC. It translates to CATSDLIGGGYNEQFF.

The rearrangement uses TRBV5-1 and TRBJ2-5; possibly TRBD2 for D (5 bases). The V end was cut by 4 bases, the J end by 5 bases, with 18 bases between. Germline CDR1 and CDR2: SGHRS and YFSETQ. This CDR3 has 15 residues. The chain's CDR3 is CASSGGTGVRETQYF. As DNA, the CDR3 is TGCGCCAGCAGCGGAGGAACCGGGGTCAGGGAGACCCAGTACTTC.

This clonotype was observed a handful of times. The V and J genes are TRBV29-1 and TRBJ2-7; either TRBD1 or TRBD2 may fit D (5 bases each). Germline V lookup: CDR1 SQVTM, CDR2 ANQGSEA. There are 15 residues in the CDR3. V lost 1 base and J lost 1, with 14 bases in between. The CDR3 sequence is CSVEGIRDRSYEQYF. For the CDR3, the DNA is TGCAGCGTTGAAGGAATTAGGGACCGATCCTACGAGCAGTACTTC.

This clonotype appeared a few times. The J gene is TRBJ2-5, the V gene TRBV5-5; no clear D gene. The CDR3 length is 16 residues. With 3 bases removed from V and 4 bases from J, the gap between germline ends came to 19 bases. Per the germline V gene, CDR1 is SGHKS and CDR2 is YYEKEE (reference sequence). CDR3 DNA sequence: TGTGCCAGCAGCTCTCTCACCCAAAGCGCTCGAGAGACCCAGTACTTC. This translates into CASSSLTQSARETQYF.

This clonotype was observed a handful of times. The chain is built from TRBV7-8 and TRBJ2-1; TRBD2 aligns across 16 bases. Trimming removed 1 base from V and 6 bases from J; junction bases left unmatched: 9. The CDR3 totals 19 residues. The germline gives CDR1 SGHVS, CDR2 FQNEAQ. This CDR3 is CASSLVVSGTSGRANEQFF. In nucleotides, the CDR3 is TGTGCCAGCAGCTTAGTAGTCTCCGGGACTAGCGGGAGGGCCAATGAGCAGTTCTTC.

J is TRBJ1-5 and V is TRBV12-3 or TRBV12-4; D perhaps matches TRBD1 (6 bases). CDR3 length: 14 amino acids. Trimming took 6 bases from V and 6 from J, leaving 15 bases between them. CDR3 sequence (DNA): TGTGCCAGCAGACAAGACGGAGGGGGTCAGCCCCAGCATTTT. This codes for CASRQDGGGQPQHF.

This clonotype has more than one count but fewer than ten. The CDR3 sequence: CASSSRTGSTGELFF. The CDR3 coding sequence is TGTGCCAGCAGTTCCCGGACAGGGAGCACCGGGGAGCTGTTTTTT. The chain carries TRBV28 and TRBJ2-2; TRBD1 agrees at 8 bases. V was pared by 4 bases and J by 4 bases, with 5 bases of the junction left unmatched. The CDR3 totals 15 residues. The germline V gene has CDR1 MDHEN and CDR2 SYDVKM.

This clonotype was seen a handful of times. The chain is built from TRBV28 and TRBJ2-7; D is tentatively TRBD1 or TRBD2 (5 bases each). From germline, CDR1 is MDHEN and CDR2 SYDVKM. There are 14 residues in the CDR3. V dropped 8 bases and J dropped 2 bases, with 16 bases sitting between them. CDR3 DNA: TGTGCCAGCCGGGCAAGGGGAGAGACCTACGAGCAGTACTTC. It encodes CASRARGETYEQYF.

The CDR3 here is CASSTDRGGTAGELFF. In nucleotides, the CDR3 is TGTGCCAGCAGTACGGACAGGGGCGGAACGGCCGGGGAGCTGTTTTTT. The V and J genes are TRBV6-2 or TRBV6-3 and TRBJ2-2; TRBD1 matches at 9 bases. CDR3 size: 16 residues. V lost 5 bases, J lost 6 bases, and 10 bases stayed unmatched. Germline CDR1 MNHEY, CDR2 SVGEGT.